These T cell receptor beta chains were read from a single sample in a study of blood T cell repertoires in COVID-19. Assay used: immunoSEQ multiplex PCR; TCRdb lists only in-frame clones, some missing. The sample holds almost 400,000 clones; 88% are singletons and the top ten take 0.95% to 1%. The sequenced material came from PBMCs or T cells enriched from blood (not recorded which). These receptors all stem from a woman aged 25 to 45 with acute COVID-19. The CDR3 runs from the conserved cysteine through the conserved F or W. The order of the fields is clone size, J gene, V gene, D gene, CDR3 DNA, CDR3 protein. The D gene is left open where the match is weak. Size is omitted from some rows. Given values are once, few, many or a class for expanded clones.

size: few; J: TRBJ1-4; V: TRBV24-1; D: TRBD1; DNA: TGTGCCACCAGTGATTCCGGACAGGGGGTGGGTGAAAAACTGTTTTTT; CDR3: CATSDSGQGVGEKLFF
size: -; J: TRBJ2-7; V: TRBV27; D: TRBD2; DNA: TGTGCCAGCAGTCTGAGCGGGGGCCTCTACGAGCAGTACTTC; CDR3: CASSLSGGLYEQYF
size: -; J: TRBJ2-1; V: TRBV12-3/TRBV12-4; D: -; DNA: TGTGCCAGCAGTCACGGACAGGAGCAGTTCTTC; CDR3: CASSHGQEQFF
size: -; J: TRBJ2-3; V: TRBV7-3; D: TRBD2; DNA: TGTGCCAGCGGGAGCGGGGGGTCCGGTACGCAGTATTTT; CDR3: CASGSGGSGTQYF
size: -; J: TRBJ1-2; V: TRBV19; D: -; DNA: TGTGCCAGTAGTATAGTGTCCGGGAACTATGGCTACACCTTC; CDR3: CASSIVSGNYGYTF
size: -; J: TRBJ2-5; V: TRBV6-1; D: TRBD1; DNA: TGTGCCAGCAGTGTGGGCATCGGACAGGGGGTTACGACCCAGTACTTC; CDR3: CASSVGIGQGVTTQYF
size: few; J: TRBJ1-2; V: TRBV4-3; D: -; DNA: TGCGCCAGCAGCCAAGTTCCCGGGACTGTTAACTATGGCTACACCTTC; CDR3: CASSQVPGTVNYGYTF
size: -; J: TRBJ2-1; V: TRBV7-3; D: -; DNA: TGTGCCAGCAGCTTATTCGTGTCGACTACCTACAATGAGCAGTTCTTC; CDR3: CASSLFVSTTYNEQFF
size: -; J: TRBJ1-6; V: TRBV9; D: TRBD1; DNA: TGTGCCAGCAGACAGACAGGGAACAATAATTCACCCCTCCACTTT; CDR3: CASRQTGNNNSPLHF
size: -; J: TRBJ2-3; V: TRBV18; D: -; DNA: TGTGCCAGCTCACCATTAGCGTCAAGCACAGATACGCAGTATTTT; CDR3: CASSPLASSTDTQYF
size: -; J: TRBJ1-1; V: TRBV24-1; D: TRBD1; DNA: TGTGCCACCAGTGATTCGGTGGCAGGGGGGAACACTGAAGCTTTCTTT; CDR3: CATSDSVAGGNTEAFF
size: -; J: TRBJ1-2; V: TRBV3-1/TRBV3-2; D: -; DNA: TGTGCCAGCTCAAACCCTAGCTATGGCTACACCTTC; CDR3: CASSNPSYGYTF
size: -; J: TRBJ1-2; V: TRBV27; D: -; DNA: TGTGCCAGCAGTCCAGCGACAGGAGACTATGGCTACACCTTC; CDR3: CASSPATGDYGYTF
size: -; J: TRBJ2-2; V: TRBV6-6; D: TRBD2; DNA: TGTGCCAGCGGTGGTAGCGGGGCCTTGGGGGAGCTGTTTTTT; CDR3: CASGGSGALGELFF
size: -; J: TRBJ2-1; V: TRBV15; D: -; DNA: TGTGCCACCAGCAGAGAGACCGGGATACGTGACAATGAGCAGTTCTTC; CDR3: CATSRETGIRDNEQFF
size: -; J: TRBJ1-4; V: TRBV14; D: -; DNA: TGTGCCAGCAGCCGTCCCACACAGGGTCGCGATGAAAAACTGTTTTTT; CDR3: CASSRPTQGRDEKLFF
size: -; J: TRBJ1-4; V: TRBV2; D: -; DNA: TGTGCCAGCACCGAGAAAATCTCTAATGAAAAACTGTTTTTT; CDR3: CASTEKISNEKLFF
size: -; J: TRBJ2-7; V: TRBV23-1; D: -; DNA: TGCGCCAGCAGTCAATCTCTAGGGCAGGGGTTCACCTACGAGCAGTACTTC; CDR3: CASSQSLGQGFTYEQYF
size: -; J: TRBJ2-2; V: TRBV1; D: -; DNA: TGCACCAGCAGCCAAGGAGTCCTGGCGAGAGTGACAGCTCCGAGCACCGGGGAGCTGTTTTTT; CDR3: CTSSQGVLARVTAPSTGELFF
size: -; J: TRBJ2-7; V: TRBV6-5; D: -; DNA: TGTGCCAGCAGGACCGGGACTCCATACGAGCAGTACTTC; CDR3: CASRTGTPYEQYF
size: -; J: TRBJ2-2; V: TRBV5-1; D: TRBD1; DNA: TGCGCCAGCAGCTCTATCAGGGGGCCGAACACCGGGGAGCTGTTTTTT; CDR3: CASSSIRGPNTGELFF
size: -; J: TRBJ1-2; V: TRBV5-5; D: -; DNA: TGTGCCAGCAGAAAAGGACTCCTTAACTATGGCTACACCTTC; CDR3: CASRKGLLNYGYTF
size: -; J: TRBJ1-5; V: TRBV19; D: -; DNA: TGTGCCAGTAGTATCCTCTTTCAGCCCCAGCATTTT; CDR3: CASSILFQPQHF
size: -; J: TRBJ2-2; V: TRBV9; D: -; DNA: TGTGCCAGCAGGGCTAGCTCGGTGAGCGGGGAGCTGTTTTTT; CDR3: CASRASSVSGELFF
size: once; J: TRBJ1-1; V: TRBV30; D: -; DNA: TGTGCCTGGAGTGCCAAAATGAACACTGAAGCTTTCTTT; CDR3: CAWSAKMNTEAFF
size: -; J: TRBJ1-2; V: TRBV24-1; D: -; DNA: TGTGCCACCAGTGACCTGGGGGGTGGCTACACCTTC; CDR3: CATSDLGGGYTF
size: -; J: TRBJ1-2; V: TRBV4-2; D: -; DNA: TGTGCCAGCAGCCAAGGAAACAGGGACGGTGGCTACACCTTC; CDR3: CASSQGNRDGGYTF
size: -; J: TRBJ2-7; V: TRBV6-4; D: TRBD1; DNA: TGTGCCAGCAGTGTTGCAGGGGGACCCTACGAGCAGTACTTC; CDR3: CASSVAGGPYEQYF
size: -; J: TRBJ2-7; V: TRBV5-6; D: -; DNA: TGTGCCAGCACCCCAGGGATAGGGGGCTACGAGCAGTACTTC; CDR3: CASTPGIGGYEQYF
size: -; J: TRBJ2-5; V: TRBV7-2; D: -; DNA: TGTGCCAGCAGCCTGGGCGGGGCAGGGCAAGAGACCCAGTACTTC; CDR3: CASSLGGAGQETQYF
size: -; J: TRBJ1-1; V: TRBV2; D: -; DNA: TGTGCCAGCACCGACGGACACCCAGGGACTGAAGCTTTCTTT; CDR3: CASTDGHPGTEAFF
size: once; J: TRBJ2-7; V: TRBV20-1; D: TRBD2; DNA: TGCAGTGCTAGTTCCACGACTAGCGGGGGCCGAGGGGCCTACGAGCAGTACTTC; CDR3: CSASSTTSGGRGAYEQYF
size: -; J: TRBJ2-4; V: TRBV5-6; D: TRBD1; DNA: TGTGCCAGCAGCAGGGACAGGGGCGGAGACATTCAGTACTTC; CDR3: CASSRDRGGDIQYF
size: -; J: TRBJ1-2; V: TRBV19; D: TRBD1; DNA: TGTGCCAGTAGTTCATGGGACAGGGGAAACTATGGCTACACCTTC; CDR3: CASSSWDRGNYGYTF
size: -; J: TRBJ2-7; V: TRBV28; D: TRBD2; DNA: TGTGCCAGCAGTTTAGGGAACAGGGCTAGCGGGGACTTCTCCTACGAGCAGTACTTC; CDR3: CASSLGNRASGDFSYEQYF
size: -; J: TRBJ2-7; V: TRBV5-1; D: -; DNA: TGCGCCAGCAGCTTGGGGGGACGGGGGACCTACGAGCAGTACTTC; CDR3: CASSLGGRGTYEQYF
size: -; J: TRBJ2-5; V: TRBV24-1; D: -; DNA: TGTGCCACCAGTGAACCAGGGGGGACCTACCAAGAGACCCAGTACTTC; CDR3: CATSEPGGTYQETQYF
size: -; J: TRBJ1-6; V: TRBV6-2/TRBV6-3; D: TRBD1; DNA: TGTGCCAGCAGTTACGGACAGGCTAATTCACCCCTCCACTTT; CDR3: CASSYGQANSPLHF
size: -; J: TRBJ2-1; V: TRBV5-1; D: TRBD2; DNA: TGCGCCAGCAGCGTGACTAGCGGGGACTCCTACAATGAGCAGTTCTTC; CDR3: CASSVTSGDSYNEQFF
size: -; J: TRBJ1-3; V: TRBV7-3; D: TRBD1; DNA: TGTGCCAGCAGCCGGGGATACAGGGGAGGAAACACCATATATTTT; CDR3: CASSRGYRGGNTIYF
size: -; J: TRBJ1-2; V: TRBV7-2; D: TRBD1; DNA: TGTGCCAGCAGCTTGAACCAGGGGGCCTTCTATGGCTACACCTTC; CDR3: CASSLNQGAFYGYTF
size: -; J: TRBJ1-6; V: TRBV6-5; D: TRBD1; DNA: TGTGCCAGCAGTTACTCCGGGACAGGGGGCTCACCCCTCCACTTT; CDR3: CASSYSGTGGSPLHF
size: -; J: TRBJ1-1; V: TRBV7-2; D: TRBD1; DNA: TGTGCCAGCAGCCATGGAGGGGGCGGATCAGGCACTGAAGCTTTCTTT; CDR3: CASSHGGGGSGTEAFF
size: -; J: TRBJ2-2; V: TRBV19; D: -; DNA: TGTGCCAGTAGTATCCGGGACAAGAGCAGGGGGGAGCTGTTTTTT; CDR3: CASSIRDKSRGELFF
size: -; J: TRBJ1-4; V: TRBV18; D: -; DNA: TGTGCCAGCTCTCTAACGTTTATACAGGGCGAAAATGAAAAACTGTTTTTT; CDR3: CASSLTFIQGENEKLFF
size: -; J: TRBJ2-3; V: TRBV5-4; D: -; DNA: TGTGCCAGCAGCTTGGATCCGGGATCACTTACAGATACGCAGTATTTT; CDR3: CASSLDPGSLTDTQYF
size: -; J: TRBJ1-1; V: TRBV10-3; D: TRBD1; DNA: TGTGCCATCAGTATGGGACAGGGGAGACCGAACACTGAAGCTTTCTTT; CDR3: CAISMGQGRPNTEAFF
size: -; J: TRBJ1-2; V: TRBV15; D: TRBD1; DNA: TGTGCCACCAGCATTCCGGGACAGGGCTATGGCTACACCTTC; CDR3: CATSIPGQGYGYTF
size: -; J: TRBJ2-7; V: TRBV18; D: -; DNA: TGTGCCAGCTCACCTAGGAGTGATCGCTCCTACGAGCAGTACTTC; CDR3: CASSPRSDRSYEQYF
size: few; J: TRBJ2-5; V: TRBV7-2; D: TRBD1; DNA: TGTGCCAGCAGCTTAGCGAACACCGGGACAGGGAGACGACAAGAGACCCAGTACTTC; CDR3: CASSLANTGTGRRQETQYF
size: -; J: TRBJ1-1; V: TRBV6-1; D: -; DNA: TGTGCCAGCAGTGAGGACATGGACGATTACACTGAAGCTTTCTTT; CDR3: CASSEDMDDYTEAFF
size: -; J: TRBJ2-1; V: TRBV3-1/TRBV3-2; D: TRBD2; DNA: TGTGCCAGCAGCCAACGACTAGCGGGGGGGCCGGGGCAGTTCTTC; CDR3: CASSQRLAGGPGQFF
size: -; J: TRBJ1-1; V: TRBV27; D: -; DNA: TGTGCCAGCAGTTTATCCCGCGGGGGCAGAGGGAACACTGAAGCTTTCTTT; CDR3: CASSLSRGGRGNTEAFF
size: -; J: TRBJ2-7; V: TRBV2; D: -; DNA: TGTGCCAGCAGGAAGACAGAGTCCTACGAGCAGTACTTC; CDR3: CASRKTESYEQYF
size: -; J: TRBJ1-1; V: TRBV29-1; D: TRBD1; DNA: TGCAGCTTCCACAGGGACAGGAACACTGAAGCTTTCTTT; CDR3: CSFHRDRNTEAFF